The 14 T cell receptor beta chains reported below all come from one sample, sequenced in a study of CD8+ T cells in alopecia areata. After isolation, RNA underwent reverse transcription to generate cDNA as the sequencing template. Libraries were prepared by immunoSEQ multiplex PCR; TCRdb keeps only in-frame clonotypes and omits some of them. The sample has roughly 150,000 clones; 50% to 65% are singletons. The sequencing sample was made of CD4+ T cells sorted from blood. Receptors originate from a human donor in good health.

The V and J genes are TRBV5-4 and TRBJ1-1; 8 nucleotides agree with TRBD1. The V gene end was trimmed by 7 bases and the J gene end by 0 bases; junction bases not matched to a gene: 11. Germline assignment: CDR1 SGHNT and CDR2 YYREEE (reference sequence). This CDR3 is built from 16 residues. CDR3 DNA sequence: TGTGCCAGCGGATTACAGGGGGTTCGTCTGAACACTGAAGCTTTCTTT. This encodes CASGLQGVRLNTEAFF.

V usage is TRBV30 and J usage is TRBJ1-1; 9 bases are a match to TRBD1. The CDR3 contains 15 residues. The V segment lost 1 base and the J segment 6 bases; nucleotides outside the gene matches: 9. Germline V gene lookup returns CDR1 GTSNPN and CDR2 SVGIG (reference sequence). CDR3: CAWSGGQGILAEAFF. In nucleotides, the CDR3 is TGTGCCTGGAGTGGGGGACAGGGAATACTGGCTGAAGCTTTCTTT.

This clone came up a few times. V usage is TRBV4-1 and J usage is TRBJ2-1; TRBD2 agrees at 15 bases. CDR1 and CDR2 (germline): MGHRA, YSYEKL. CDR3 length: 17 amino acids. Trimming at V came to 5 bases and at J to 10 bases, leaving 12 bases not matched to a gene. In DNA, the CDR3 is TGCGCCAGCAGCTCCCCTCCCCGGACTAGCGGGAGGGTAGAGCAGTTCTTC. Protein sequence: CASSSPPRTSGRVEQFF.

This sequence joins TRBV5-1 and TRBJ2-1; 9 bases match TRBD2. In germline, CDR1 is SGHRS, CDR2 YFSETQ. The CDR3 sequence is 16 residues long. Unmatched junction bases numbered 8, after V lost 0 bases and J lost 7 bases. The chain's CDR3 is CASSLGLAVPENEQFF. The CDR3 DNA follows: TGCGCCAGCAGCTTGGGACTAGCGGTCCCGGAGAATGAGCAGTTCTTC.

V gene TRBV2 combines with J gene TRBJ2-7, with 9 bases identical to TRBD2. CDR3 length equals 14 residues. Germline V CDR1 and CDR2: SNHLY, FYNNEI. J lost 6 bases, V lost 5 bases, and 8 bases had no gene match. CDR3 protein: CASSSLLTSGEQYF. The CDR3 DNA reads TGTGCCAGCAGTTCCCTCCTGACTAGCGGCGAGCAGTACTTC.

This clone was counted a few times. The CDR3 DNA reads TGTGCCAGCAGCTTAGCGCGGGGCCACGAGCAGTACTTC. This gives the protein CASSLARGHEQYF. The chain employs TRBV7-2 and TRBJ2-7, with a possible D match to TRBD2 (6 bases). Germline V gives CDR1 SGHTA, CDR2 FQGNSA. V lost 0 bases and J 5 bases, leaving 8 bases between the germline ends. This CDR3 is 13 amino acids long.

This CDR3 reads CAWNRGSYEQYF. CDR3 DNA sequence: TGTGCCTGGAACAGGGGGTCCTACGAGCAGTACTTC. The rearrangement uses TRBV30 and TRBJ2-7; 8 bases match TRBD1. Germline V gene lookup returns CDR1 GTSNPN and CDR2 SVGIG (reference sequence). Unmatched junction bases numbered 0, after V lost 4 bases and J lost 1 base. The CDR3 consists of 12 residues.

CDR3 coding DNA: TGTGCCAGCAGTGTCCTAGGTCCCGGGGAGCTGTTTTTT. This encodes CASSVLGPGELFF. The J gene is TRBJ2-2, the V gene TRBV2; D is ambiguous. Between the trimmed V and J ends, which lost 4 bases and 6 bases, there was a span of 9 bases. From germline, CDR1 is SNHLY and CDR2 FYNNEI. The CDR3 length is 13 residues.

This clone has a handful of counts. The chain couples TRBV29-1 to TRBJ1-1, with 7 bases fitting TRBD1. J lost 5 bases, V lost 6 bases, and 6 bases had no gene match. CDR1 and CDR2 (germline): SQVTM, ANQGSEA. The CDR3 covers 12 residues. The CDR3, as DNA: TGCAGCGTGGGAAACAGGGGAACTGAAGCTTTCTTT. The encoded protein is CSVGNRGTEAFF.

This chain links TRBV5-1 with TRBJ2-1; 10 positions match TRBD2. Per the germline V gene, CDR1 is SGHRS and CDR2 is YFSETQ. This CDR3 region has 15 residues. With V trimmed by 2 bases and J by 8 bases, 7 bases remained unmatched. The CDR3 reads CASSLRLAGVHEQFF. CDR3 sequence (DNA): TGCGCCAGCAGCTTACGGCTAGCGGGAGTGCATGAGCAGTTCTTC.

The genes are TRBV7-9 and TRBJ1-5; possibly TRBD1 for D (6 bases). The CDR3 runs 17 residues. Trimming pared 2 bases from V and 0 bases from J, leaving 14 bases between. CDR1 is SEHNR, CDR2 FQNEAQ, per germline (reference sequence). The CDR3 sequence is CASSLQGNGHSNQPQHF. The DNA for the CDR3 is TGTGCCAGCAGCTTACAGGGGAATGGGCATAGCAATCAGCCCCAGCATTTT.

This clone was seen a single time. V and J are TRBV2 and TRBJ2-3; D might be TRBD1 or TRBD2, each matching 5 bases. Germline CDR1 SNHLY, CDR2 FYNNEI. The CDR3 length is 15 residues. The V and J ends lost 1 base and 1 base respectively, with 9 bases between them. The CDR3 sequence is CASSEGGFGTDTQYF. CDR3 DNA sequence: TGTGCCAGCAGTGAAGGGGGGTTTGGCACAGATACGCAGTATTTT.

V usage is TRBV7-2 and J usage is TRBJ2-1; D tentatively fits TRBD1 or TRBD2 (5 bases each). Trimming took off 5 bases at V and 5 bases at J, with 16 bases between the two ends. CDR3 length equals 15 residues. Germline lookup yields CDR1 SGHTA and CDR2 FQGNSA. The CDR3 loop is CASSRVGERNNEQFF. For the CDR3, the DNA is TGTGCCAGCAGCAGAGTGGGGGAAAGAAACAATGAGCAGTTCTTC.

The chain carries TRBV27 and TRBJ2-7; D possibly corresponds to TRBD1 (5 bases). Trimming took off 4 bases at V and 4 bases at J, with 11 bases between the two ends. CDR3 size: 13 residues. CDR1 MNHEY and CDR2 SMNVEV come from the germline V gene (reference sequence). The CDR3 here is CASSSRDGYEQYF. The CDR3 nucleotides are TGTGCCAGCAGTTCCAGGGATGGGTACGAGCAGTACTTC.